These T cell receptor beta chains were read from a single sample in a study of blood T cell repertoires in COVID-19. This table comes from immunoSEQ multiplex PCR, and its TCRdb copy is limited to in-frame clones, with some not included. The sample holds some 200,000 clones, approximately 84% seen once. Sequencing was carried out using peripheral blood. All receptors derive from a woman aged 45-65 years with active or convalescent COVID-19. Each CDR3 is given with its conserved first and last residue. The D gene is left open where the match is weak. For some rows the clone size is stated as once, few or many, or as a class when expanded; others skip it.

D: TRBD1; J: TRBJ2-5; V: TRBV9; size: .; CDR3: CASSRDRQETQYF; DNA: TGTGCCAGCAGCCGGGACAGACAAGAGACCCAGTACTTC
D: .; J: TRBJ1-2; V: TRBV28; size: .; CDR3: CASSLWTVDHGYTF; DNA: TGTGCCAGCAGTTTATGGACAGTGGACCATGGCTACACCTTC
D: TRBD1; J: TRBJ1-2; V: TRBV9; size: .; CDR3: CASSVEGTVNGGYTF; DNA: TGTGCCAGCAGCGTAGAGGGGACAGTTAATGGTGGCTACACCTTC
D: .; J: TRBJ1-6; V: TRBV6-1; size: .; CDR3: CASSEGQGSPLHF; DNA: TGTGCCAGCAGTGAGGGACAAGGATCACCCCTCCACTTT
D: .; J: TRBJ2-3; V: TRBV28; size: .; CDR3: CASSRARGDTQYF; DNA: TGTGCCAGCAGTCGGGCGAGGGGGGATACGCAGTATTTT
D: TRBD2; J: TRBJ2-1; V: TRBV10-3; size: .; CDR3: CATAMASGGEQFF; DNA: TGTGCCACGGCAATGGCGAGCGGGGGTGAGCAGTTCTTC
D: .; J: TRBJ1-2; V: TRBV28; size: once; CDR3: CASSLFGRGYGYTF; DNA: TGTGCCAGCAGTTTATTTGGGAGGGGGTATGGCTACACCTTC
D: TRBD1; J: TRBJ1-5; V: TRBV12-5; size: .; CDR3: CASGFNPGTGPGQPQHF; DNA: TGTGCTAGTGGTTTCAACCCCGGGACAGGGCCGGGTCAGCCCCAGCATTTT
D: .; J: TRBJ2-2; V: TRBV9; size: .; CDR3: CASSGGVGELFF; DNA: TGTGCCAGCAGCGGCGGCGTCGGGGAGCTGTTTTTT
D: .; J: TRBJ2-5; V: TRBV5-4; size: .; CDR3: CASSSGQQETQYF; DNA: TGTGCCAGCAGCTCCGGACAGCAAGAGACCCAGTACTTC
D: TRBD1; J: TRBJ1-1; V: TRBV19; size: .; CDR3: CASNRDSTMNTEAFF; DNA: TGTGCCAGTAATAGGGACAGTACTATGAACACTGAAGCTTTCTTT
D: .; J: TRBJ1-4; V: TRBV7-8; size: once; CDR3: CASSPGKEKLFF; DNA: TGTGCCAGCAGTCCAGGGAAAGAAAAACTGTTTTTT
D: TRBD1; J: TRBJ1-4; V: TRBV10-3; size: .; CDR3: CAISEATGTARKLFF; DNA: TGTGCCATCAGTGAGGCCACCGGGACAGCGCGAAAACTGTTTTTT
D: .; J: TRBJ2-6; V: TRBV5-8; size: .; CDR3: CASSLRESLVANVLTF; DNA: TGTGCCAGCAGCTTGCGGGAGTCTCTGGTGGCCAACGTCCTGACTTTC
D: TRBD1; J: TRBJ1-2; V: TRBV25-1; size: .; CDR3: CASSEGLQGYGYTF; DNA: TGTGCCAGCAGTGAGGGCCTACAGGGGTATGGCTACACCTTC
D: TRBD1; J: TRBJ1-5; V: TRBV19; size: .; CDR3: CASSIGRGNQPQHF; DNA: TGTGCCAGTAGTATTGGCAGGGGGAATCAGCCCCAGCATTTT
D: .; J: TRBJ2-7; V: TRBV12-2; size: .; CDR3: CASRLEGQKISYEQYF; DNA: TGTGCAAGTCGCTTAGAAGGACAGAAGATTTCCTACGAGCAGTACTTC
D: TRBD1; J: TRBJ1-6; V: TRBV5-6; size: .; CDR3: CASRLGQGASNSPLHF; DNA: TGTGCCAGCAGGCTGGGACAGGGGGCTTCTAATTCACCCCTCCACTTT